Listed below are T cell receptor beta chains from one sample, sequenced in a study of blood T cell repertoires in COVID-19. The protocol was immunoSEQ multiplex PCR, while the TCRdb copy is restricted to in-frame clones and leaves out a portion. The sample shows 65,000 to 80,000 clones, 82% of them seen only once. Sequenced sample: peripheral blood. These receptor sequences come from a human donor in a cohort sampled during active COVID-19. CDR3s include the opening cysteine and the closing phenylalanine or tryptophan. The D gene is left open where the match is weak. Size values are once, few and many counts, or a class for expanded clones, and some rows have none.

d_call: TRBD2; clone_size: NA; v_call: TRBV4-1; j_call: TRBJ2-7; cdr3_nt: TGCGCCAGCAGCCAAGTGGCCAGCGGGGGCTCCTACGAGCAGTACTTC; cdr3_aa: CASSQVASGGSYEQYF
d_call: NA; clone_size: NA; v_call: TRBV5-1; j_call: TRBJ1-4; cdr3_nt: TGCGCCAGCAGCTTGGGAAGGACTCTAGGGGAAAAACTGTTTTTT; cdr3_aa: CASSLGRTLGEKLFF
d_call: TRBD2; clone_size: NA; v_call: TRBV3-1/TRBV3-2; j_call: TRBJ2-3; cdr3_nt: TGTGCCAGCAGCCGGTATAGCGGGGGGGCCTTCCGAGATACGCAGTATTTT; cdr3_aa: CASSRYSGGAFRDTQYF
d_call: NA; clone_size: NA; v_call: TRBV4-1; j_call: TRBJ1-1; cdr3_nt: TGCGCCAGCAGCCAAGATTCTTCCACTGAAGCTTTCTTT; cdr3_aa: CASSQDSSTEAFF
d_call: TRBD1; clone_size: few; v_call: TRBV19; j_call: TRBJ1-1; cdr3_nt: TGTGCCAGTAGTACCTCCAGGGGGCAAACTGAAGCTTTCTTT; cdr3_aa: CASSTSRGQTEAFF
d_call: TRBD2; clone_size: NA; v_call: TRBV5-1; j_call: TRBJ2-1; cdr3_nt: TGCGCCAGCAGCAAGACTAGCGGGGTCAATGAGCAGTTCTTC; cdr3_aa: CASSKTSGVNEQFF
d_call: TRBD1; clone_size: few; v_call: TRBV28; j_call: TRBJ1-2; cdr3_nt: TGTGCCAGCAGAGCATGGACAGGGGGCTCCTATGGCTACACCTTC; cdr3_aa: CASRAWTGGSYGYTF
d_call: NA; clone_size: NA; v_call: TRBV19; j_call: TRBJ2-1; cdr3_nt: TGTGCCAGTAGTATCTCACTCCACAATGAGCAGTTCTTC; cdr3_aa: CASSISLHNEQFF
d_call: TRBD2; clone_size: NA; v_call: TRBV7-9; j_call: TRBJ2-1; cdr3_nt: TGTGCCAGCAGCCCAGGACTAGCGGGGGCTGAGCAGTTCTTC; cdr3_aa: CASSPGLAGAEQFF
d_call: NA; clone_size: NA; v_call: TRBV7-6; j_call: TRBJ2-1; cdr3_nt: TGTGCCAGCAGTAACGAAGCTGAGCAGTTCTTC; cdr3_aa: CASSNEAEQFF
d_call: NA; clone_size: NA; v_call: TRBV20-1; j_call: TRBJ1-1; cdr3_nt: TGCAGTGCTAGTAAGGGCGGGGATGACACTGAAGCTTTCTTT; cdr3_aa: CSASKGGDDTEAFF
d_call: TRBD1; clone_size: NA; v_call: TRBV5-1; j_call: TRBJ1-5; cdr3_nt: TGCGCCAGCAGCTTCGGGACAGGCTCTCCAAGCAATCAGCCCCAGCATTTT; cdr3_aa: CASSFGTGSPSNQPQHF
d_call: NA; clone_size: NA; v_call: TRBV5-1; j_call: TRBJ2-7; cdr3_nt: TGCGCCAGCAGCTTAGGGGCCCCCAGCTCCTACGAGCAGTACTTC; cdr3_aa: CASSLGAPSSYEQYF
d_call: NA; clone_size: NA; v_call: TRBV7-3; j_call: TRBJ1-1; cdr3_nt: TGTGCCAGCAGCTTGACAGAAAACACTGAAGCTTTCTTT; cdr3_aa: CASSLTENTEAFF
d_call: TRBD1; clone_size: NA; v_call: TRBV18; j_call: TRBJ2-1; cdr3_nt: TGTGCCAGCTCTCCCGACAGGGGGCAGTACAATGAGCAGTTCTTC; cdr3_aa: CASSPDRGQYNEQFF
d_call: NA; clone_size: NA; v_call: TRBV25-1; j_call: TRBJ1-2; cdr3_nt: TGTGCCAGCAGTGAACCGGGAGAGGCGGCTATCTATGGCTACACCTTC; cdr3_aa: CASSEPGEAAIYGYTF
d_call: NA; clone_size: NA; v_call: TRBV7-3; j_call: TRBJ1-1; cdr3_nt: TGTGCCAGCAGCTTAACAAGGACAGCGCCGAACACTGAAGCTTTCTTT; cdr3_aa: CASSLTRTAPNTEAFF
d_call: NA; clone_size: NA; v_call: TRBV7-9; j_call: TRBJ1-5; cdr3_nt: TGTGCCATCTCCGTTGCATCAGGAGGGATTCAGCCCCAGCATTTT; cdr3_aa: CAISVASGGIQPQHF
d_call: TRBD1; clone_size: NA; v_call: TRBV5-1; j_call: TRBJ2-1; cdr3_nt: TGCGCCAGCAGGAAAGGGGCAGGGGGCTACAATGAGCAGTTCTTC; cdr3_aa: CASRKGAGGYNEQFF
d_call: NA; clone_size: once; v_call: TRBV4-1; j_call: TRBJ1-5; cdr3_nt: TGCGCCAGCAGCCAAGGGGCCAGGGGTAACCAGCCCCAGCATTTT; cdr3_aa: CASSQGARGNQPQHF
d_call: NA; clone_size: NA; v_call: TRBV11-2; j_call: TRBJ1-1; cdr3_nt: TGTGCCAGCAGCTTAGGGAAGGATCACGGGGCTTTCTTT; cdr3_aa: CASSLGKDHGAFF
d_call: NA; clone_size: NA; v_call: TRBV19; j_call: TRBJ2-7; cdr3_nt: TGTGCCAGTAGTAGGGACAAAATGGGGGAGCAGTACTTC; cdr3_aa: CASSRDKMGEQYF
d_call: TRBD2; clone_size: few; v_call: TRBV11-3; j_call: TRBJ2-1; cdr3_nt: TGTGCCAGCAGCTTCGGGACTAGCTCCTACAATGAGCAGTTCTTC; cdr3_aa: CASSFGTSSYNEQFF
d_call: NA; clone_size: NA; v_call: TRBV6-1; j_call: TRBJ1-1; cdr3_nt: TGTGCCAGCAGTGAAGGCTGGACAAGGGAAGCTTTCTTT; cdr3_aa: CASSEGWTREAFF
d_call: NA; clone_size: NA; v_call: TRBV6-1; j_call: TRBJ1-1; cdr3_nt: TGTGCCAGCAGTGAACGACACTTTGAAGCTTTCTTT; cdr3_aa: CASSERHFEAFF
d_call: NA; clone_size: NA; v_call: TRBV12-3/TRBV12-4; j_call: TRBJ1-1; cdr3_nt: TGTGCCAGCAGTTCCCCAGGGATCCACGGAGCTTTCTTT; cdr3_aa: CASSSPGIHGAFF
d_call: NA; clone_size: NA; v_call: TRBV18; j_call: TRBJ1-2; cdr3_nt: TGTGCCAGCTCACCAGACCAACTGGGAGACTATGGCTACACCTTC; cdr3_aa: CASSPDQLGDYGYTF
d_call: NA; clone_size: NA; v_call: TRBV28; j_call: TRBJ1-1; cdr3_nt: TGTGCCAGCAGTCCCTCAGGGGTTTACACCGAGGCTTTCTTT; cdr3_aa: CASSPSGVYTEAFF
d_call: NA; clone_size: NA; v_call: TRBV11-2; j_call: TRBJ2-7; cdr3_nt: TGTGCCAGCAGCAGGGGACGGGACTTCGCCTACGAGCAGTACTTC; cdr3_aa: CASSRGRDFAYEQYF
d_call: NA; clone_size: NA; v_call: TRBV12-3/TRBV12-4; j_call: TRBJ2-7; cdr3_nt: TGTGCCAGCAGCCCCCGGGCCTACGAGCAGTACTTC; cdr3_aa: CASSPRAYEQYF
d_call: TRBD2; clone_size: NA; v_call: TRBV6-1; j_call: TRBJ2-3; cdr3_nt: TGTGCCAGCAGTGGGACTAGCGGGGGCCCCACAGATACGCAGTATTTT; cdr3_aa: CASSGTSGGPTDTQYF
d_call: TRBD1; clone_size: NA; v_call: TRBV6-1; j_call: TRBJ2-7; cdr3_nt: TGTGCCAGCAGTGAATCGGGACAGACCTACGAGCAGTACTTC; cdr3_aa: CASSESGQTYEQYF
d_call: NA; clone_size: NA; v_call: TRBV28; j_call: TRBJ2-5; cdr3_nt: TGTGCCACTTCGACAGGCGGAGGGACCCAGTACTTC; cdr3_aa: CATSTGGGTQYF
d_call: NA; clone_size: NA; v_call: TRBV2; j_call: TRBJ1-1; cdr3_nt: TGTGCCAGCCAGCCGGGGGGCGGGAACACTGAAGCTTTCTTT; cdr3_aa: CASQPGGGNTEAFF
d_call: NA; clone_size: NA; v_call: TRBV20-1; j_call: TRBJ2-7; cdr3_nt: TGCAGTGCTAGGGGCCTTTTGGAGCAGTACTTC; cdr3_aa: CSARGLLEQYF
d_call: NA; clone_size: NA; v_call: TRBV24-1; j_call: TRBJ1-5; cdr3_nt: TGTGCCACCAGTGATCAGGGGATTCAGCCCCAGCATTTT; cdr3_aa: CATSDQGIQPQHF
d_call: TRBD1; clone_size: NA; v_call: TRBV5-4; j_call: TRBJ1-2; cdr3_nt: TGTGCCAGCAGTCACCCGGACAGGGTGGTAGGCTACACCTTC; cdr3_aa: CASSHPDRVVGYTF
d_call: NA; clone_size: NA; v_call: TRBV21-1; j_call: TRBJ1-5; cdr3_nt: TGTGCCAGCAGCACGGACGGGGAAAAGGGAAATCAGCCCCAGCATTTT; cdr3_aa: CASSTDGEKGNQPQHF
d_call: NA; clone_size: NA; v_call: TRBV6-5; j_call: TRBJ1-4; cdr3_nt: TGTGCCAGCGAAGGCAGGTTTGATGAAAAACTGTTTTTT; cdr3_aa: CASEGRFDEKLFF
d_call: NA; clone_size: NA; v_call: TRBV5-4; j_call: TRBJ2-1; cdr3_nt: TGTGCCAGCAGCTGGTCAGGGGATGAGCAGTTCTTC; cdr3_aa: CASSWSGDEQFF
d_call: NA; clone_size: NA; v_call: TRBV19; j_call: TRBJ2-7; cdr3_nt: TGTGCCAGTAGTATGGGACACTCTTACGAGCAGTACTTC; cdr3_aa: CASSMGHSYEQYF
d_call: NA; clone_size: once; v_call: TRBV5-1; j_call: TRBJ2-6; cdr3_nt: TGCGCCAGCAGCTTGGGCGGCTCTGGGGCCAACGTCCTGACTTTC; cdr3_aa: CASSLGGSGANVLTF
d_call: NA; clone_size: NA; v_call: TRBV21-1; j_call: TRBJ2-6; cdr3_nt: TGTGCCAGCAGCAAAGTGGCGGGGGTGCGGTCTGGGGCCAACGTCCTGACTTTC; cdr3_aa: CASSKVAGVRSGANVLTF
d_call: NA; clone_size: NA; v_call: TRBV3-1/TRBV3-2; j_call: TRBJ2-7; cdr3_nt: TGTGCCAGCAGCCAAAGGACAGCCTCCTACGAGCAGTACTTC; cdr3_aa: CASSQRTASYEQYF
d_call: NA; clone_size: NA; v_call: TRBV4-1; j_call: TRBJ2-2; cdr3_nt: TGCGCCAGCAGCCAAAGCACAGGGATGGCACGAGGCACCGGGGAGCTGTTTTTT; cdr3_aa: CASSQSTGMARGTGELFF
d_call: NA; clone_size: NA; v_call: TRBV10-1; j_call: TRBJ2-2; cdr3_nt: TGCGCCAGCAGTGACGGCAGGGCGAACACCGGGGAGCTGTTTTTT; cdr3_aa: CASSDGRANTGELFF
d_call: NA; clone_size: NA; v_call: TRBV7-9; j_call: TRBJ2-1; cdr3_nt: TGTGCCAGCAGCTTACTATCCCTCATCGGGAATGAGCAGTTCTTC; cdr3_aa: CASSLLSLIGNEQFF
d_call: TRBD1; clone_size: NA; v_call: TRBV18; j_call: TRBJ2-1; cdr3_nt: TGTGCCAGCTCTATCCAGGGGGCCGCATTGAATGAGCAGTTCTTC; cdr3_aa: CASSIQGAALNEQFF
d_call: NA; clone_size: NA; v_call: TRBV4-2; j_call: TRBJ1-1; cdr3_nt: TGTGCCAGCACCGCCGCCGAGGTGGACAGAAGGAACACTGAAGCTTTCTTT; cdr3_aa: CASTAAEVDRRNTEAFF
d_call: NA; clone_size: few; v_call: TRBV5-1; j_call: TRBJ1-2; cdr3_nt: TGCGCCAGCCGCTCGGGTCCCCGAGCTAACTATGGCTACACCTTC; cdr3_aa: CASRSGPRANYGYTF